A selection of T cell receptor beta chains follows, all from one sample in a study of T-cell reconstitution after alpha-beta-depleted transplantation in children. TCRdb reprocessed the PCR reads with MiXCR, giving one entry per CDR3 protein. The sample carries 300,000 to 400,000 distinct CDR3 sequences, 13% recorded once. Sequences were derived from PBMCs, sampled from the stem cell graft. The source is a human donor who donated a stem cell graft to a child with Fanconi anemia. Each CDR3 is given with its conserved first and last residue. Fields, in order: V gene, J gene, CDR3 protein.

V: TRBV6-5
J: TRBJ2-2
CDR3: CASSNSAGPGELFF

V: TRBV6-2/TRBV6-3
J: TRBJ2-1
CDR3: CASRAPSNNEQFF

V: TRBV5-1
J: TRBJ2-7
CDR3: CASSSSGGAGEQYF

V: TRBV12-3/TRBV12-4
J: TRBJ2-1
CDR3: CASRTSGVLNEQFF

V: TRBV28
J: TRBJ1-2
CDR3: CASSSPRTGLNYGYTF

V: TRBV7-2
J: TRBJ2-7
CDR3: CASSLRGTDSYEQYF

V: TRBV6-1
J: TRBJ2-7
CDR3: CASSEQGAVYEQYF

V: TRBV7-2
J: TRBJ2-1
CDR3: CASSLAGGTYNEQFF

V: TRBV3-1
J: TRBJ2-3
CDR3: CASSQDRLGKQYF

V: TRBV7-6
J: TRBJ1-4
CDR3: CASSLAFRLTGPEKLFF

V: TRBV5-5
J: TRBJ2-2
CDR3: CASSLGHVNTGELFF

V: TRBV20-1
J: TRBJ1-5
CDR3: CSARRDLGNQPQHF

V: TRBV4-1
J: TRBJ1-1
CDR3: CASSQDSQGSSEAFF

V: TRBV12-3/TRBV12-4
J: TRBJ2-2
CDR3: CASSFGGMAGELFF

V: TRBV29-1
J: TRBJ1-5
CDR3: CSADKLPGSYSNQPQHF

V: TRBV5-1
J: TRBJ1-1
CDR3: CASSLAWGANTEAFF

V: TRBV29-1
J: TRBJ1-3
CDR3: CSVKGGFSGNTIYF

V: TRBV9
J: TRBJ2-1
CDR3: CASGGESGNEQFF

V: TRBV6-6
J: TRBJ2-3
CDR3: CASSYMGGTQYF

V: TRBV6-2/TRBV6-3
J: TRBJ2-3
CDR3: CASSLYADTQYF

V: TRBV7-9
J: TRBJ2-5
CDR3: CASSDAGPQETQYF

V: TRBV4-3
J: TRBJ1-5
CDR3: CASSQDYGTYQPQHF

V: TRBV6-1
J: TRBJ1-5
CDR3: CASSEPFSNQPQHF

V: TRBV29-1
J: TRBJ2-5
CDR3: CSVQREGGETQYF

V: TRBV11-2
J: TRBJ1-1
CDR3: CASSLGTGGFQAFF

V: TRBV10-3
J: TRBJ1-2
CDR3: CAISPPPGQGDYGYTF

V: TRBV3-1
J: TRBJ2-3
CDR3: CASSQETSLTQYF

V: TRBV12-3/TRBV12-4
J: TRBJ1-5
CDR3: CASSFSHQPQHF

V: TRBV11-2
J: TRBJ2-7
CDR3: CASSTVPTRSYEQYF

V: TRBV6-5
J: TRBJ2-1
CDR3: CASSWTSGGVEQFF

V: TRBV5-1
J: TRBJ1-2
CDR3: CASSSLGQNYGYTF

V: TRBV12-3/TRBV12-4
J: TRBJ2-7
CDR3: CASSFGGNLYEQYF

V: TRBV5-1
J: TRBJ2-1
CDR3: CASSPGLAGGVWNEQFF

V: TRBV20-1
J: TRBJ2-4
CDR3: CSARAPGQGMNIQYF

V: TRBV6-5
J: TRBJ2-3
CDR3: CASSYTQGLSTDTQYF

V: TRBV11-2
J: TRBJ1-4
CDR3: CASTEDPEGEGKLFF

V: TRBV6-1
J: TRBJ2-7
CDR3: CASSPGQGGDEQYF

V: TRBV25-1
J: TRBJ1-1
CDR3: CASSIGAEAFF

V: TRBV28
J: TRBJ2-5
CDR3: CASREQGQETQYF

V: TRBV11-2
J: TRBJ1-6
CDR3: CASSSPVALSNSPLHF

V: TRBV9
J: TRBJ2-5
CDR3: CASSVGGIIEETQYF

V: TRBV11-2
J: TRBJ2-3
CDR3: CASSLVAGIDTQYF

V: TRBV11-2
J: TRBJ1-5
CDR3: CASSGQAYQPQHF

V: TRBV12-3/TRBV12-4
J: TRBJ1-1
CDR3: CASRDRGQAFF

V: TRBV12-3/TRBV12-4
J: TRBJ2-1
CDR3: CASSPLRQGPQFF

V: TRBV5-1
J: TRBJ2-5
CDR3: CASSYGIGWETQYF

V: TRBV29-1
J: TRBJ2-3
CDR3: CSVERQGADTQYF

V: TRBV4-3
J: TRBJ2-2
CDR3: CASSSLWGYFGELFF

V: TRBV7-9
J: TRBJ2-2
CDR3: CASSSPDDPTGELFF

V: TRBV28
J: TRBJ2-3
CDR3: CASSFPPTSGGDTQYF

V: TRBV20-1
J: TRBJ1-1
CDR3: CSATQTLNTEAFF

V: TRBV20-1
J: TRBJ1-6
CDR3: CSARRQSAYNSPLHF